Shown below are 20 T cell receptor beta chains from a single sample sequenced in a study of blood T cells in healthy people across ages. The second PCR ran roughly 6 to 11 cycles with a sample-barcoded 5' primer and J-beta primers. From the 5' RACE reads, TCRdb called clonotypes with MiXCR, one entry per CDR3 protein. The table has roughly 900,000 distinct CDR3 sequences, around 30% seen once; the top ten hold approximately 15%. Sequences were obtained from blood. These receptors were obtained from a woman over 75 in good health.

This clonotype was seen more than once but under ten times. A much larger clonotype is one base distant, so this may be a read error. The rearrangement links TRBV5-6 to TRBJ2-7, with D possibly matching TRBD2 (5 bases). Per the germline V gene, CDR1 is SGHDT and CDR2 is YYEEEE. This CDR3 contains 13 residues. The CDR3 sequence is CASSSGPDYEKYF. CDR3 in DNA: TGTGCCAGCAGCTCCGGACCCGACTACGAGAAGTACTTC.

This rearrangement joins TRBV2 to TRBJ2-7; 10 nucleotides match TRBD2. Germline lookup yields CDR1 SNHLY and CDR2 FYNNEI. V shed 8 bases and J 3 bases; nucleotides not matched to a gene: 4. The length of the CDR3 is 13 residues. CDR3 DNA sequence: TGTGCCAGCCGGACTAGCGGTGACTACGAGCAGTACTTC. It encodes CASRTSGDYEQYF.

The V and J genes are TRBV2 and TRBJ1-1, with D possibly being TRBD1 (5 bases). The germline gives CDR1 SNHLY, CDR2 FYNNEI. Trimming took off 7 bases at V and 3 bases at J, with 15 bases between the two ends. CDR3 length: 14 amino acids. The CDR3 here is CASTRVGADTEAFF. CDR3 sequence (DNA): TGTGCCAGCACCCGGGTAGGGGCGGACACTGAAGCTTTCTTT.

This clonotype was seen repeatedly, ten times or more. The chain is built from TRBV20-1 and TRBJ2-7; TRBD1 might be the D (6 bases). Germline V lookup: CDR1 DFQATT, CDR2 SNEGSKA (reference sequence). This CDR3 has 14 residues. Trimming left V 3 bases short and J 0 bases short, with 12 bases between. DNA of the CDR3: TGCAGTGCTAGCCGGCAGGACAGCTCCTACGAGCAGTACTTC. Protein sequence: CSASRQDSSYEQYF.

This clonotype was detected ten times or more. The chain recombines TRBV15 with TRBJ1-4; tentative D call: TRBD1 (6 bases). The CDR3 totals 15 residues. The germline V gene encodes CDR1 LNHNV and CDR2 YYDKDF (reference sequence). V was cut by 1 base and J by 7 bases, with 13 bases left in between. The CDR3 region is CATSRGGGKGEKLFF. CDR3 bases: TGTGCCACCAGCAGAGGAGGGGGGAAAGGTGAAAAACTGTTTTTT.

Remarks on this clonotype: This may arise from a read error, as a much more abundant clone is one base away. The chain couples TRBV24-1 to TRBJ2-1; 8 bases line up with TRBD2. This CDR3 is built from 16 residues. Trimming removed 6 bases from V and 7 bases from J; junction bases left unmatched: 13. Germline values: CDR1 KGHDR, CDR2 SFDVKD. For the CDR3, the DNA is TGTGCCACCAGTAGCACGTTAGCGGGGAGTTGGAATGAGCAGTTCTTC. The encoded protein is CATSSTLAGSWNEQFF.

CDR3 nucleotide sequence: TGTGCCAGCAGCTTAGGGCAGGGGAAGTTCGAGCAGTACTTC. It yields the protein CASSLGQGKFEQYF. The chain has TRBV7-2 and TRBJ2-4; possibly TRBD1 for D (6 bases). The end of the DNA fits TRBJ2-7 better, so the J call may be wrong. Per the germline V gene, CDR1 is SGHTA and CDR2 is FQGNSA. CDR3 length equals 14 residues.

This clonotype was observed many times. The chain links TRBV5-1 to TRBJ2-3, with 9 bases fitting TRBD2. CDR1 is SGHRS, CDR2 YFSETQ, per germline. V was pared by 1 base and J by 4 bases, with 4 bases of the junction left unmatched. The CDR3 is 15 residues long. The CDR3 coding sequence is TGCGCCAGCAGCTTGAAAGGCGGGGGGGCAGATACGCAGTATTTT. Encoded protein: CASSLKGGGADTQYF.

This clonotype was picked up a small number of times. The rearrangement uses TRBV7-9 and TRBJ1-6, with D unclear. Germline V lookup: CDR1 SEHNR, CDR2 FQNEAQ (reference sequence). The CDR3 consists of 14 residues. The V and J ends lost 1 base and 11 bases respectively, with 12 bases between them. The CDR3: CASSLGGSRPPLHF. DNA of the CDR3: TGTGCCAGCAGCTTAGGAGGCAGTCGGCCACCCCTCCACTTT.

This clonotype occurred many times. The rearrangement joins TRBV7-2 to TRBJ1-6; perhaps TRBD1 as D (5 bases). This CDR3 region has 15 residues. Germline CDR1 reads SGHTA; CDR2 reads FQGNSA. V was cut by 5 bases and J by 1 base, with 9 bases left in between. The CDR3 bases are TGTGCCAGCAGCAATAGGGGTTCCTATAATTCACCCCTCCACTTT. Its protein product is CASSNRGSYNSPLHF.

This clonotype has a handful of counts. The chain has TRBV6-6 and TRBJ2-1; 11 bases are a match to TRBD2. Germline V gene data show CDR1 as MNHNY and CDR2 as SVGAGI (reference sequence). J was trimmed by 7 bases and V by 5 bases; bases with no gene match: 10. The CDR3 loop spans 16 amino acids. CDR3 sequence reads: CASSELAGGRPNEQFF. CDR3 nucleotide sequence: TGTGCCAGCAGTGAGTTAGCGGGGGGGCGTCCGAATGAGCAGTTCTTC.

As to this clonotype: A read error may explain this, as a much larger clone is one base away. The chain is built from TRBV5-5 and TRBJ2-5; either TRBD1 or TRBD2 may supply D (5 bases each). Germline lookup yields CDR1 SGHKS and CDR2 YYEKEE (reference sequence). The CDR3 contains 15 residues. The ends were cut back, 4 bases at V and 5 bases at J, with 18 bases in the middle. CDR3 loop: CASSAVRGFLETQYF. The DNA for the CDR3 is TGTGCCAGCAGCGCAGTACGGGGCTTTCTGGAGACCCAGTACTTC.

This clonotype was counted at least ten times. This chain uses TRBV6-2 or TRBV6-3 with TRBJ1-2; 8 positions agree with TRBD1. The junction had 16 bases not matched to a gene; V was cut back by 7 bases and J by 0 bases. Germline CDR1 is MNHEY and CDR2 is SVGEGT. This CDR3 is built from 18 residues. The CDR3 coding sequence is TGTGCCAGCACTCCGAGCTGGACAGGGACAGTTACTAACTATGGCTACACCTTC. It codes for CASTPSWTGTVTNYGYTF.

This clonotype was recorded at least ten times. The V and J genes are TRBV10-2 and TRBJ2-3, with D possibly matching TRBD2 (7 bases). The CDR3 has 14 amino acids. Germline V CDR1 and CDR2: WSHSY, SAAADI. The V end was cut by 8 bases, the J end by 4 bases, with 16 bases between. CDR3 nucleotides: TGCGCCAGCTCTGTGGGGGGGGCCCCAGATACGCAGTATTTT. Protein sequence: CASSVGGAPDTQYF.

Note on this clonotype: At one of its ends the junction is not consistent with the germline gene, which may arise from a read error. The chain employs TRBV3-1 and TRBJ1-2; no definite D call. In germline, CDR1 is LGHDT, CDR2 YNNKEL (reference sequence). The CDR3 is 16 residues long. CDR3 residues: CASSLRASGGNYGCTF. The CDR3 DNA follows: TGTGCCAGCAGCCTACGGGCCAGCGGAGGCAACTATGGCTGCACCTTC.

At least ten counts were recorded for this clonotype. The chain uses TRBV6-2 or TRBV6-3 and TRBJ2-3; D might be TRBD1 or TRBD2, each matching 6 bases. V lost 2 bases, J lost 3 bases, and 12 bases lay in between. CDR3 length: 15 amino acids. Looked up from germline, CDR1 is MNHEY and CDR2 is SVGEGT. The CDR3 DNA sequence: TGTGCCAGCAGTTACGGGGGGCTTATGACAGATACGCAGTATTTT. Translated, it gives CASSYGGLMTDTQYF.

The rearrangement links TRBV11-2 to TRBJ1-2; TRBD1 matches at 7 bases. The CDR3 spans 14 residues. After removal of 6 bases from V and 10 bases from J, the junction contained 14 bases not matched to a gene. Germline V lookup: CDR1 SGHAT, CDR2 FQNNGV. This CDR3 reads CASSPNRGRRDYTF. The CDR3 nucleotides are TGTGCCAGCAGTCCAAATAGGGGGCGAAGGGACTACACCTTC.

This clonotype has just one count. Since a much larger clone is just one base distant, this may be a read error. The rearrangement joins TRBV5-5 to TRBJ2-5, with TRBD2 as a possible D gene (5 bases). The CDR3 extends over 13 amino acids. V lost 7 bases and J 4 bases, leaving 14 bases between the germline ends. Germline V lookup: CDR1 SGHKS, CDR2 YYEKEE (reference sequence). The CDR3 is CASAPGVGETQYF. The CDR3 region has the DNA TGTGCCAGCGCACCCGGGGTGGGAGAGACCCAGTACTTC.

This clonotype has only a few counts. The rearrangement joins TRBV3-1 to TRBJ1-1; no firm D call. Germline values: CDR1 LGHDT, CDR2 YNNKEL (reference sequence). V was shortened by 4 bases and J by 2 bases, with 11 bases between the two germline ends. This CDR3 is 14 amino acids long. CDR3 nucleotides: TGTGCCAGCAGCCCTTGGACGGACAACACTGAAGCTTTCTTT. This sequence encodes CASSPWTDNTEAFF.

This clonotype was detected only once. A read error may be the cause here, since a much bigger clone is one base away. This sequence joins TRBV5-1 and TRBJ2-4; D gene uncertain. TRBJ2-7 explains the end of the DNA better; the J call may be wrong. This CDR3 is built from 15 residues. Germline lookup yields CDR1 SGHRS and CDR2 YFSETQ. This CDR3 is CASSSQAGTVYEQYF. CDR3 nucleotide sequence: TGCGCCAGCAGCTCGCAGGCAGGAACGGTCTACGAGCAGTACTTC.